These T cell receptor beta chains were read from a single sample in a study of T cell repertoires in cytomegalovirus infection. TCRdb ran MiXCR on the reads and lists one entry per CDR3 protein. The sample has around 290,000 distinct CDR3 sequences; over 20% are singletons. The sample was PBMCs. The receptors originated from a human donor in good health (CMV status not recorded). Some clones in this sample may be carry-over from other donors' samples. Each CDR3 is given with its conserved first and last residue. A D gene is named only where the DNA matches it firmly. Clone size is not always given. Where it is, it says once, few, many or a class for expanded clones.

>NA|few|TRBJ2-1|TRBV12-3/TRBV12-4
TGTGCCAGCAGTCTCAGGGGAAAGGATGAGCAGTTCTTC
CASSLRGKDEQFF
>TRBD1|many|TRBJ2-2|TRBV5-1
TGTGCCAGCAGCTTGGGACAGTCGAACACCGGGGAGCTGTTTTTT
CASSLGQSNTGELFF
>NA|few|TRBJ1-1|TRBV6-5
TGTGCCAGCAGCCGCGGGACAAGCAAAGCTTTCTTT
CASSRGTSKAFF
>TRBD2|many|TRBJ2-1|TRBV7-9
TGTGCCAGCAGCTCCCACGCCGGGGGGGTCGATGAGCAGTTCTTC
CASSSHAGGVDEQFF
>TRBD2|NA|TRBJ2-5|TRBV6-5
TGTGCCAGCAGTGTGGGACTAGCTTTACAAGAGACCCAGTACTTC
CASSVGLALQETQYF
>TRBD2|NA|TRBJ2-1|TRBV20-1
TGCAGTGCTAGAGATCGGGGGGCGGGGGGCTACAATGAGCAGTTCTTC
CSARDRGAGGYNEQFF
>NA|few|TRBJ1-5|TRBV5-5
TGTGCCAGCAGCTTGTGGACGGATAGCAATCAGCCCCAGCATTTT
CASSLWTDSNQPQHF
>NA|NA|TRBJ2-5|TRBV20-1
TGCAGTGCTAGAGATGGGACGGTAATCCAAGAGACCCAGTACTTC
CSARDGTVIQETQYF
>TRBD1|many|TRBJ2-7|TRBV12-3/TRBV12-4
TGTGCCAGCAGTATTACAGGGGGCGCCTCCAACGAGCAGTACTTC
CASSITGGASNEQYF
>TRBD1|NA|TRBJ2-7|TRBV28
TGTGCCAGCAGTTTAAACAGGGGCGAGCAGTACTTC
CASSLNRGEQYF
>TRBD1|few|TRBJ1-4|TRBV20-1
TGCAGTGCCTTGGGACAGGGAGGTGAAAAACTGTTTTTT
CSALGQGGEKLFF
>TRBD2|many|TRBJ2-5|TRBV11-2
TGTGCCAGCAGCTTACTAGCGGGAGAGGCAGAGACCCAGTACTTC
CASSLLAGEAETQYF
>NA|few|TRBJ1-1|TRBV4-2
TGTGCCAGCAGTATCACGGGTAGGAAGGAGGAGACTGAAGCTTTCTTT
CASSITGRKEETEAFF
>NA|NA|TRBJ2-1|TRBV6-2/TRBV6-3
TGTGCCAGCAGTTACTCCGGGACCAGCAACTCTGAGCAGTTCTTC
CASSYSGTSNSEQFF
>TRBD1|NA|TRBJ2-4|TRBV7-2
TGTGCCAGCAGCGGCCTCGGCAGGGGGCCTTCCTTTCAGTACTTC
CASSGLGRGPSFQYF
>NA|many|TRBJ2-3|TRBV11-3
TGTGCCAGCAGCCTCTCCTGGGGGGCCACAGATACGCAGTATTTT
CASSLSWGATDTQYF
>TRBD2|few|TRBJ2-3|TRBV5-4
TGTGCCAGCAGATGGACTAGCGACCCAGATACGCAGTATTTT
CASRWTSDPDTQYF
>NA|many|TRBJ1-1|TRBV7-2
TGTGCCAGCAGACCGGACATCGGCACTGAAGCTTTCTTT
CASRPDIGTEAFF
>NA|many|TRBJ2-4|TRBV7-2
TGTGCCAGCAGCTTGAAACTCCCCGCCGGGGACATTCAGTACTTC
CASSLKLPAGDIQYF
>NA|many|TRBJ2-5|TRBV7-2
TGTGCCAGCAGCTTGACCAGAGCGGAGACCCAGTACTTC
CASSLTRAETQYF
>TRBD2|many|TRBJ2-1|TRBV7-2
TGTGCCAGCAGCCAGGCTAGCGGGAGCTTCGATGAGCAGTTCTTC
CASSQASGSFDEQFF
>NA|many|TRBJ1-6|TRBV7-2
TGTGCCAGCACCTTACAGAGATCCTATAATTCACCCCTCCACTTT
CASTLQRSYNSPLHF
>NA|NA|TRBJ2-1|TRBV5-1
TGCGCCAGCAGCTCCGGGCCTAAAACCTACAATGAGCAGTTCTTC
CASSSGPKTYNEQFF
>NA|once|TRBJ2-3|TRBV19
TGTGCCAGTAGTAAACCGACCCGGACTCTGGCAGATACGCAGTATTTT
CASSKPTRTLADTQYF
>NA|many|TRBJ2-1|TRBV28
TGTGCCAGCAGTTTATCCTACAATGAGCAGTTCTTC
CASSLSYNEQFF
>NA|NA|TRBJ1-2|TRBV11-2
TGTGCCAGCAGCTTAGGTCTGGGGGCGGATGGCTACACCTTC
CASSLGLGADGYTF
>NA|NA|TRBJ1-1|TRBV10-3
TGTGCCATCAGTTCAACATCGGGACACCCAGGAACTGAAGCTTTCTTT
CAISSTSGHPGTEAFF
>TRBD2|NA|TRBJ2-1|TRBV4-3
TGCGCCAGCAGCCAAGTAGCGGGCCGAGAGTACAATGAGCAGTTCTTC
CASSQVAGREYNEQFF
>NA|few|TRBJ1-5|TRBV10-3
TGTGCCATCAGTGAGTTTCGGAGTTTTGAGCCCCAGCATTTT
CAISEFRSFEPQHF
>NA|NA|TRBJ2-1|TRBV29-1
TGCAGCGCCTGGACAGTATTGAATGAGCAGTTCTTC
CSAWTVLNEQFF
>TRBD1|few|TRBJ2-2|TRBV12-3/TRBV12-4
TGTGCCAGCAGGGGGGGACAGGACCTCACCGGGGAGCTGTTTTTT
CASRGGQDLTGELFF
>NA|many|TRBJ2-1|TRBV6-2/TRBV6-3
TGTGCCAGCAGTTACCAGGGTTTCGGAGGAAATGAGCAGTTCTTC
CASSYQGFGGNEQFF
>NA|NA|TRBJ2-7|TRBV11-2
TGTGCCAGCAGCCCGAGGACTGAGGGATCCTACGAGCAGTACTTC
CASSPRTEGSYEQYF
>NA|few|TRBJ1-2|TRBV20-1
TGCAGTGCTACCGGCGGGGGGTATGGCTACACCTTC
CSATGGGYGYTF
>TRBD1|few|TRBJ1-6|TRBV12-3/TRBV12-4
TGTGCCAGCAGTAACAGGGGGGAAGGATCACCCCTCCACTTT
CASSNRGEGSPLHF
>NA|NA|TRBJ2-2|TRBV6-5
TGTGCCAGCCGGAAGTCACGGCAGCACACCGGGGAGCTGTTTTTT
CASRKSRQHTGELFF
>TRBD1|NA|TRBJ1-1|TRBV29-1
TGCAGCGGCCTCGGGACAGGAATTGACACTGAAGCTTTCTTT
CSGLGTGIDTEAFF
>NA|many|TRBJ1-1|TRBV7-2
TGTGCCAGCAGCTTGTTATCAGGGGTAACTGCGGCTTTCTTT
CASSLLSGVTAAFF
>TRBD2|many|TRBJ2-1|TRBV7-6
TGTGCCAGCAGCTTAGGAGGTGGGACTAGCGGGGGTGAGCAGTTCTTC
CASSLGGGTSGGEQFF
>TRBD2|NA|TRBJ2-1|TRBV20-1
TGCAGTGCTAGAGGCAGCGGGAGATCCTACAATGAGCAGTTCTTC
CSARGSGRSYNEQFF
>TRBD2|NA|TRBJ2-2|TRBV6-2/TRBV6-3
TGTGCCAGCACCCCGTTACTAGCGGGAGAGATCACCGGGGAGCTGTTTTTT
CASTPLLAGEITGELFF
>NA|NA|TRBJ2-1|TRBV5-4
TGTGCCAGCAGCCTGGACCCCCTCTCCTACAATGAGCAGTTCTTC
CASSLDPLSYNEQFF
>NA|few|TRBJ1-2|TRBV28
TGTGCCAGCGACGGGGGTCTTTCTAACTATGGCTACACCTTC
CASDGGLSNYGYTF
>TRBD2|many|TRBJ2-7|TRBV7-2
TGTGCCAGCAGCTTAGTTAGACTAGCCGGCTACGAGCAGTACTTC
CASSLVRLAGYEQYF
>NA|many|TRBJ2-7|TRBV7-2
TGTGCCAGCAGCAGGTCCGGGCACTACGAGCAGTACTTC
CASSRSGHYEQYF
>TRBD1|NA|TRBJ2-1|TRBV20-1
TGCAGTGCAACCGGGACAGGGTCCTACAGCTCCTACAATGAGCAGTTCTTC
CSATGTGSYSSYNEQFF
>NA|few|TRBJ2-3|TRBV28
TGTGCCAGCAGCCCCGGAGGGCTGGCAGATACGCAGTATTTT
CASSPGGLADTQYF
>TRBD1|NA|TRBJ2-7|TRBV20-1
TGCAGTGCTAGAGAGCTAGGACAGGGGGTAAACTACGAGCAGTACTTC
CSARELGQGVNYEQYF
>NA|NA|TRBJ1-1|TRBV18
TGTGCCAGCTCACCAGAGGGATGGAGAGCTTTCTTT
CASSPEGWRAFF
>NA|NA|TRBJ2-5|TRBV7-3
TGTGCCAGCAGCTTAACATCACAGAAGACCCAGTACTTC
CASSLTSQKTQYF
>NA|many|TRBJ1-2|TRBV6-1
TGTGCCAGCAGCCGGGGCGGGAACTATGGCTACACCTTC
CASSRGGNYGYTF
>NA|NA|TRBJ2-7|TRBV6-5
TGTGCCAGCAGGACAGAGAGAAGGGGCGAGCAGTACTTC
CASRTERRGEQYF
>TRBD1|NA|TRBJ2-5|TRBV28
TGTGCCAGCAGGGGGGGGGGACAGGGGGTCGAGACCCAGTACTTC
CASRGGGQGVETQYF
>NA|NA|TRBJ1-5|TRBV18
TGTGCCAGCTCACGGTCGGGGCAGGGGCCCCAGCATTTT
CASSRSGQGPQHF
>NA|NA|TRBJ1-4|TRBV6-5
TGTGCCAGCAGAAGGGGAGGGATGGGTGAAAAACTGTTTTTT
CASRRGGMGEKLFF